The rows below give T cell receptor beta chains drawn from one sample of a study of T-cell reconstitution after alpha-beta-depleted transplantation in children. MiXCR, applied by TCRdb to the PCR reads, yields one record per CDR3 protein. In the table there are about 600,000 distinct CDR3 sequences, over 10% of which are singletons. The sequences come from PBMCs, mostly from graft donor cells, collected 360 days after TCRalphabeta/CD19-depleted stem cell transplant. Receptor source: a male patient between 10 and 17 years old who had a stem cell transplant for acute myeloid leukemia, so the T cells may come from the graft donor. Both conserved end residues are part of each CDR3. D genes are given only for firm matches. Some rows mark clone size as missing; the rest say once, few, many or name a class of expanded clone.

clone_size	v_call	j_call	d_call	cdr3_nt	cdr3_aa
many	TRBV7-9	TRBJ2-1	TRBD1	TGTGCCAGCAGCTTATCCGGGACAGGGATATATGAGCAGTTCTTC	CASSLSGTGIYEQFF
many	TRBV7-6	TRBJ2-5	TRBD2	TGTGCCAGCAGCCTGACATGGGGAGGGGACGCCGGGCTCCAAGAGACCCAGTACTTC	CASSLTWGGDAGLQETQYF
many	TRBV29-1	TRBJ2-5	NA	TGCAGCGTTGCCCCCCCTAGCCGGCAGTACTTC	CSVAPPSRQYF
NA	TRBV11-2	TRBJ2-7	TRBD2	TGTGCCAGCAGCTTACAGGGCGGCGGGAGGCCGAACCCCTACGAGCAGTACTTC	CASSLQGGGRPNPYEQYF
NA	TRBV7-2	TRBJ2-7	TRBD1	TGTGCCAGCAGCTTAGGAAGTCTTGGACAGGGAGCCTACGAGCAGTACTTC	CASSLGSLGQGAYEQYF
many	TRBV6-1	TRBJ2-2	TRBD1	TGTGCCAGCAGTGAATGGGCAAGAGGGGGCCCCTTGAACACCGGGGAGCTGTTTTTT	CASSEWARGGPLNTGELFF
many	TRBV28	TRBJ2-1	TRBD2	TGTGCCAGCAGTTTAACTAGCGGAGGCTCCTACAATGAGCAGTTCTTC	CASSLTSGGSYNEQFF
NA	TRBV7-8	TRBJ1-2	TRBD1	TGTGCCAGCAGAGACAGGGGCTCACTTCTACCTAACTATGGCTACACCTTC	CASRDRGSLLPNYGYTF
NA	TRBV6-2/TRBV6-3	TRBJ2-2	NA	TGTGCCAGCAGTTATGGAGCGCTTAGGGGGTCCGGGGAGCTGTTTTTT	CASSYGALRGSGELFF
NA	TRBV28	TRBJ2-3	TRBD2	TGTGCCAGCAGTTTATTTCCGAGACTAGCGGCAGGGGGTACGCAGTATTTT	CASSLFPRLAAGGTQYF
NA	TRBV3-1	TRBJ2-5	TRBD2	TGTGCCAGCAGCGGACGACTAGCGGGGAGGGGGACCCAGTACTTC	CASSGRLAGRGTQYF
few	TRBV5-4	TRBJ2-1	TRBD1	TGTGCCAGCAGCTCCCGGGACAGGACCCCGAATGAGCAGTTCTTC	CASSSRDRTPNEQFF
few	TRBV5-8	TRBJ2-3	NA	TGTGCCAGCAGCTTGGACAATAGCGGATTGGGGGCAGATACGCAGTATTTT	CASSLDNSGLGADTQYF
NA	TRBV28	TRBJ2-6	NA	TGTGCCAGCAGTTCTCCGGAGGCCCTTAGTCGGGCCAACGTCCTGACTTTC	CASSSPEALSRANVLTF
NA	TRBV27	TRBJ1-2	NA	TGTGCCAGCAGTTTATCGAGCCCAGGGGAAGCGACTAACTATGGCTACACCTTC	CASSLSSPGEATNYGYTF
few	TRBV14	TRBJ2-1	TRBD2	TGTGCCAGCAGCCAAGATCGGACTAGCGGGAAAATCTACAATGAGCAGTTCTTC	CASSQDRTSGKIYNEQFF
few	TRBV6-2/TRBV6-3	TRBJ1-1	NA	TGTGCCAGCAGAACCTCCAGGCCCGATGAAGCTTTCTTT	CASRTSRPDEAFF
NA	TRBV6-5	TRBJ2-2	NA	TGTGCCAGCAGTTACTTGTGGGGAAGGGGTACCGGGGAGCTGTTTTTT	CASSYLWGRGTGELFF
NA	TRBV7-2	TRBJ1-1	TRBD1	TGTGCCAGCAGCAATGGACAGGGGCGGAACACTGAAGCTTTCTTT	CASSNGQGRNTEAFF
many	TRBV18	TRBJ2-1	NA	TGTGCCAGCTCACCTGGTAGGGTCTTC	CASSPGRVF
once	TRBV10-3	TRBJ2-3	TRBD2	TGTGCCACCCTAGGACTAGCGGGAGGGCCGGAGGTCACAGATACGCAGTATTTT	CATLGLAGGPEVTDTQYF
many	TRBV5-6	TRBJ2-2	NA	TGTGCCAGCAGCTTGGAGGGCGGGGAGCTGTTTTTT	CASSLEGGELFF
NA	TRBV7-3	TRBJ2-1	TRBD2	TGTGCCAGCAGCTTCCGTGGACTAGCGGTTAATGAGCAGTTCTTC	CASSFRGLAVNEQFF
NA	TRBV7-2	TRBJ2-3	NA	TGTGCCAGCAGCTTAGGGAGGGGGAGCGCAGATACGCAGTATTTT	CASSLGRGSADTQYF
many	TRBV24-1	TRBJ2-3	NA	TGTGCCACCAGTGCCCCTGGTCGCACAGATACGCAGTATTTT	CATSAPGRTDTQYF
few	TRBV4-2	TRBJ1-3	TRBD1	TGTGCCAGCAGCCAGGCGACAGGGTCAGGAAACACCATATATTTT	CASSQATGSGNTIYF
many	TRBV6-5	TRBJ2-2	NA	TGTGCCAGCAGTTACTCGGGGGGGCTGGTGAACACCGGGGAGCTGTTTTTT	CASSYSGGLVNTGELFF
few	TRBV9	TRBJ2-4	NA	TGTGCCAGCAGCGTACGAACAGGGATGGGGGACATTCAGTACTTC	CASSVRTGMGDIQYF
few	TRBV20-1	TRBJ1-5	NA	TGCAGTGCTAGAGATCGAGAAGTCTATAGCAATCAGCCCCAGCATTTT	CSARDREVYSNQPQHF
NA	TRBV12-3/TRBV12-4	TRBJ1-5	NA	TGTGCCAGCAGTCCTCAGGGAAGGCATCAGCCCCAGCATTTT	CASSPQGRHQPQHF
once	TRBV7-9	TRBJ2-7	TRBD2	TGTGCCAGCAGCCTCGCCGGGACTACCTCCTACGAGCAGTACTTC	CASSLAGTTSYEQYF
many	TRBV29-1	TRBJ2-1	TRBD1	TGCAGCGTGGGGGACAGGAGAATTTACAATGAGCAGTTCTTC	CSVGDRRIYNEQFF
few	TRBV20-1	TRBJ2-3	TRBD2	TGCAGTGCTAGACTCCTAGCGGGACTCTCCACAGATACGCAGTATTTT	CSARLLAGLSTDTQYF
few	TRBV5-1	TRBJ2-2	TRBD2	TGCGCCAGCAGTTACACTAGCGGGAGGGCCGCCGGGGAGCTGTTTTTT	CASSYTSGRAAGELFF
NA	TRBV21-1	TRBJ1-1	NA	TGTGCCAGCAGCAAGAAGGGCACGAACACTGAAGCTTTCTTT	CASSKKGTNTEAFF
few	TRBV20-1	TRBJ2-7	NA	TGCAGTGCTATACCCCTCCCATACGAGCAGTACTTC	CSAIPLPYEQYF
many	TRBV9	TRBJ2-1	NA	TGTGCCAGCAGCATGCCGGGCGTCTCCTACAATGAGCAGTTCTTC	CASSMPGVSYNEQFF
many	TRBV2	TRBJ1-4	TRBD1	TGTGCCAGCAGTGTAGCCGGGACAGAGAATGAAAAACTGTTTTTT	CASSVAGTENEKLFF
NA	TRBV7-8	TRBJ1-1	NA	TGTGCCAGCACCAGAACCGGGACGGAGAACACTGAAGCTTTCTTT	CASTRTGTENTEAFF
NA	TRBV4-2	TRBJ1-1	NA	TGTGCCAGCAGCCAAGGGGTGTTCATGAACACTGAAGCTTTCTTT	CASSQGVFMNTEAFF
NA	TRBV7-9	TRBJ2-7	TRBD2	TGTGCCAGCAGCCCCTCTCTAGCGGGAGAGACATACGAGCAGTACTTC	CASSPSLAGETYEQYF
NA	TRBV30	TRBJ2-1	TRBD2	TGTGCCTGGGACAGCGGGAGACTAGCGGGAACGTCGGGCAATGAGCAGTTCTTC	CAWDSGRLAGTSGNEQFF
once	TRBV9	TRBJ1-2	TRBD1	TGTGCCAGCAGCGTGGGACAGGGCTGGGATGGCTACACCTTC	CASSVGQGWDGYTF
few	TRBV20-1	TRBJ1-2	NA	TGCAGTGCTTACAGGGAGAACTATGGCTACACCTTC	CSAYRENYGYTF
many	TRBV10-3	TRBJ2-7	TRBD2	TGTGCCATCAGTACGTTGGCGGGAGTGAGTGAGCAGTACTTC	CAISTLAGVSEQYF
NA	TRBV5-1	TRBJ2-1	NA	TGCGCCAGCAGCCTTGGAGGGAGTATCGGCTCCTACAATGAGCAGTTCTTC	CASSLGGSIGSYNEQFF
few	TRBV20-1	TRBJ1-5	NA	TGCAGTGCTAGAGCGTACAGATTAAATCAGCCCCAGCATTTT	CSARAYRLNQPQHF
NA	TRBV7-2	TRBJ2-2	NA	TGTGCCAGCGGCTTAGGACGGCCGAACACCGGGGAGCTGTTTTTT	CASGLGRPNTGELFF
NA	TRBV5-1	TRBJ2-7	NA	TGCGCCAGCAGCTTAGGGGGGCGTACCGGCCTCTACGAGCAGTACTTC	CASSLGGRTGLYEQYF
NA	TRBV28	TRBJ2-7	NA	TGTGCCAGCAGGCGTCCCAGGGGGGAACACTACGAGCAGTACTTC	CASRRPRGEHYEQYF
NA	TRBV20-1	TRBJ2-7	NA	TGCAGTGCTAGCCACAGCAACGAGCAGTACTTC	CSASHSNEQYF
NA	TRBV28	TRBJ2-7	TRBD2	TGTGCCAGCAGTCTACGGACTAGCGGGAGATACGAGCAGTACTTC	CASSLRTSGRYEQYF
NA	TRBV28	TRBJ2-7	TRBD2	TGTGCCAGCAGTCCTCCCTGGGCGGGAGGGTCTCGCGAGCAGTACTTC	CASSPPWAGGSREQYF